The text below deals with one T cell receptor (beta chain). What it binds is unknown. The data belong to a study of T cell responses to AZD1222 COVID-19 vaccine. Broader study findings: Only a handful of people who got AZD1222 tested seropositive at baseline. Mostly white British, mostly female donors; authors suggested clonal diversity may be underestimated. An increase in Spike-specific TCR breadth and depth was observed after two AZD1222 doses.

The germline V gene encodes CDR1 MDHEN and CDR2 SYDVKM. With 4 bases removed from V and 7 bases from J, the gap between germline ends came to 8 bases. CDR3 length: 12 amino acids. Clones were read by immunoSEQ multiplex PCR, and TCRdb kept only the in-frame ones, dropping some. The sample contains tens of thousands of clones, less than 90% of which appear only once. The chain links TRBV28 to TRBJ1-5; no firm D call. The sequences come from peripheral blood, collected 28 days after the second AZD1222 dose. The source is an adult who received the AZD1222 COVID-19 vaccine. CDR3: CASSYRLQPQHF. The CDR3 region has the DNA TGTGCCAGCAGTTACCGGTTGCAGCCCCAGCATTTT.